This T cell receptor beta chain was identified in a study of lymphopenia after photon versus proton radiotherapy. This CDR3 comprises 16 residues. Germline V CDR1 and CDR2: LNHDA, SQIVND (reference sequence). The V gene lost 5 bases and the J gene lost 6 bases, with 20 bases spanning the gap. The method was immunoSEQ multiplex PCR; TCRdb's version includes in-frame clones alone and lacks a portion of them. The table shows about 39,000 clones, with about 94% occurring only once. The rearrangement links TRBV19 to TRBJ1-5; tentatively, D is TRBD1 (5 bases). The material was peripheral blood, obtained from a patient treated with photon-based radiotherapy. The sequence was collected from a man in his sixties with cholangiocarcinoma. CDR3 DNA: TGTGCCAGTAGTTTCTTGACGGTCAGGGCCAGTCAGCCCCAGCATTTT. Translating it yields CASSFLTVRASQPQHF.